The entry below describes one T cell receptor (beta chain). The data were taken from a study of blood T cell repertoires in COVID-19. Study details: Some COVID-19 samples were acute and others convalescent; all came from the United States, Italy and Spain. PBMCs, B-cell-depleted T cells, or T cells provided the cDNA or gDNA that made up the material.

In the study's own analysis: Nucleated cell number was recorded as an estimate derived from reference gene primer amplification. Sequencing used immunoSEQ multiplex PCR; TCRdb keeps in-frame clones, though not all of them. V, J and clone size reflect that table, while D and trimming were determined from the DNA. The sample lists just over 250,000 clones; 86% were seen once. The CDR3 spans 12 residues. The ends were cut back, 7 bases at V and 5 bases at J, with 12 bases in the middle. Germline V gene lookup returns CDR1 SGDLS and CDR2 YYNGEE. The sequenced sample consisted of peripheral blood. The V and J genes are TRBV9 and TRBJ1-2, with D possibly TRBD1 on 5 matching bases. This sequence was found in a man aged 35 to 55 who had recovered from COVID-19. The chain's CDR3 is CASQGLGYGYTF. The DNA for the CDR3 is TGTGCCAGCCAGGGTTTAGGATATGGCTACACCTTC.